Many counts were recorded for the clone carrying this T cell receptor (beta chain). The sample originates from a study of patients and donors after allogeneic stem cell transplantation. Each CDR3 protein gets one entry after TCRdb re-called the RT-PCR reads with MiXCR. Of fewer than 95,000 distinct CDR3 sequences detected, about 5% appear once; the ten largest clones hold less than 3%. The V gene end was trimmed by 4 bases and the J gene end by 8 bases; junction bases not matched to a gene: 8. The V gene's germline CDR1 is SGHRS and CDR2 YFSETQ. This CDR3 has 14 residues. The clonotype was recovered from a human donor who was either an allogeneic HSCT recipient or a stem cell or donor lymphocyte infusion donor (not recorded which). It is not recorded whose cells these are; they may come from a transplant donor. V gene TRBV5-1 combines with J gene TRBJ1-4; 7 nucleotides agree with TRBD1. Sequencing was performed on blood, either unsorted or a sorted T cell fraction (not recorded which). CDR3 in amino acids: CASSPGRGQEKLFF. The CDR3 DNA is TGCGCCAGCAGCCCCGGAAGGGGACAGGAAAAACTGTTTTTT.